The 19 T cell receptor beta chains reported below all come from one sample, sequenced in a study of blood T cell repertoires in COVID-19. Only in-frame clones appear in the TCRdb table, and some are missing; sequencing was by immunoSEQ multiplex PCR. The table records fewer than 400,000 clones, roughly 85% of them present only once. Sample: peripheral blood. The source of these receptors is a woman aged 18-30 years with acute or convalescent COVID-19.

About this clone: Because it lacks the conserved phenylalanine or tryptophan at the end, this CDR3 is likely a read error. It is unclear where the CDR3 begins or ends on the DNA, so no DNA is shown, and the CDR3 is as TCRdb lists it. The chain uses TRBV5-6 and TRBJ1-1. Including both end residues, the CDR3 is 13 amino acids long. CDR1 is SGHDT and CDR2 is YYEEEE in the germline V gene. This CDR3 reads CASSLGRRARGVV.

The chain carries TRBV3-1 (or the pseudogene TRBV3-2) and TRBJ2-3, with TRBD2 identical over 10 bases. V gave up 3 bases and J gave up 4 bases; unmatched junction bases: 7. The CDR3 spans 16 residues. CDR1 is LGHDT, CDR2 YNNKEL, per germline (reference sequence). In nucleotides, the CDR3 is TGTGCCAGCAGCCATAATGCAGCGGGAGGGCCAGATACGCAGTATTTT. This gives the protein CASSHNAAGGPDTQYF.

J is TRBJ2-2 and V is TRBV4-1; a possible D gene is TRBD1 (5 bases). CDR3 size: 17 residues. Per the germline V gene, CDR1 is MGHRA and CDR2 is YSYEKL. The V end lost 2 bases, the J end lost 0 bases, and 13 bases lay between the germline ends. CDR3 DNA: TGCGCCAGCAGCCAATCGGACATACGCCCGAACACCGGGGAGCTGTTTTTT. Protein: CASSQSDIRPNTGELFF.

In DNA, the CDR3 is TGCGCCAGCAGCCAAGATGGCAGGGACATAGGGCGCGAGCAGTACTTC. This gives the protein CASSQDGRDIGREQYF. The chain combines TRBV4-1 with TRBJ2-7; tentative D call: TRBD1 (6 bases). This CDR3 comprises 16 residues. Trimming pared 0 bases from V and 6 bases from J, leaving 18 bases between. Germline V gene lookup returns CDR1 MGHRA and CDR2 YSYEKL.

This clone was recorded only once. The V and J genes are TRBV5-1 and TRBJ2-7; 8 bases align to TRBD2. Germline V gene lookup returns CDR1 SGHRS and CDR2 YFSETQ. The J segment lost 3 bases and the V segment lost 0 bases, leaving 5 bases of the junction unmatched. There are 15 residues in the CDR3. The CDR3 nucleotides are TGCGCCAGCAGCTTGGCCGGGGGGGCCAACTACGAGCAGTACTTC. This translates into CASSLAGGANYEQYF. The full variable domain, with the rest looked up from reference TRBV5-1 and TRBJ2-7, is KAGVTQTPRYLIKTRGQQVTLSCSPISGHRSVSWYQQTPGQGLQFLFEYFSETQRNKGNFPGRFSGRQFSNSRSEMNVSTLELGDSALYLCASSLAGGANYEQYFGPGTRLTVT.

The chain joins TRBV6-6 to TRBJ2-7; 8 bases are shared with TRBD2. Germline loops: CDR1 MNHNY, CDR2 SVGAGI (reference sequence). The ends lost 4 bases at V and 5 bases at J; junction bases unmatched: 7. CDR3 size: 14 residues. For the CDR3, the DNA is TGTGCCAGCAGTTTAGCGGGAACGGGGAACGAGCAGTACTTC. Its translation is CASSLAGTGNEQYF.

The chain recombines TRBV4-1 with TRBJ1-2; D gene unclear. Per the germline V gene, CDR1 is MGHRA and CDR2 is YSYEKL. Between the trimmed V and J ends, which lost 0 bases and 8 bases, there was a span of 16 bases. The length of the CDR3 is 15 residues. The CDR3 DNA is TGCGCCAGCAGCCAAGAATCCCCAGCGAGCCGAGGCTACACCTTC. Encoded protein: CASSQESPASRGYTF.

This chain joins TRBV28 and TRBJ2-5, with a possible D match to TRBD1 (6 bases). CDR1 is MDHEN and CDR2 is SYDVKM in the germline V gene. This CDR3 region has 13 residues. The ends were cut back, 5 bases at V and 5 bases at J, with 12 bases in the middle. CDR3 sequence reads: CASSQQGWETQYF. The CDR3 nucleotides are TGTGCCAGCAGTCAACAGGGCTGGGAGACCCAGTACTTC.

The J gene is TRBJ2-6, the V gene TRBV5-1; D unclear. Trimming removed 0 bases at V and 0 bases at J, with 13 bases between. This CDR3 contains 18 residues. Germline CDR1 is SGHRS and CDR2 is YFSETQ. The CDR3 DNA reads TGCGCCAGCAGCTTGGTTAACTTCGTGAGCTCTGGGGCCAACGTCCTGACTTTC. As protein: CASSLVNFVSSGANVLTF.

The chain employs TRBV6-5 and TRBJ2-4; 10 nucleotides agree with TRBD2. Losses at the gene ends were 2 bases for V and 7 bases for J; bases not matched to a gene: 5. The CDR3 has 15 residues. Germline V lookup: CDR1 MNHEY, CDR2 SVGAGI. Written as DNA, the CDR3 is TGTGCCAGCAGTTACAGCGGGGGGGCGTTGAACATTCAGTACTTC. This translates into CASSYSGGALNIQYF.

For this clone: This sample includes further DNA sequences coding for the same CDR3. The genes are TRBV30 and TRBJ2-1; D remains ambiguous. CDR3 size: 13 residues. Trimming took off 2 bases at V and 2 bases at J, with 7 bases between the two ends. Germline V gives CDR1 GTSNPN, CDR2 SVGIG (reference sequence). The CDR3 DNA reads as TGTGCCTGGAGTCGAGGTGCCTACAATGAGCAGTTCTTC. Translated: CAWSRGAYNEQFF.

CDR3 bases: TGTGCCAGCAGCCTAACTAGAGGTGAGCAGTACTTC. This sequence encodes CASSLTRGEQYF. The rearrangement uses TRBV3-1 (or the pseudogene TRBV3-2) and TRBJ2-7, with TRBD2 as a possible D gene (5 bases). CDR3 length: 12 residues. V was shortened by 4 bases and J by 7 bases, with 11 bases between the two germline ends. The germline gives CDR1 LGHDT, CDR2 YNNKEL (reference sequence).

The gene calls are TRBV11-2 and TRBJ2-7, with a possible D match to TRBD1 (5 bases). V lost 5 bases, J lost 3 bases, and 14 bases lay in between. Looked up from germline, CDR1 is SGHAT and CDR2 is FQNNGV. This CDR3 has 14 amino acids. DNA of the CDR3: TGTGCCAGCAGCCGTGACAGCTTGAACTACGAGCAGTACTTC. Amino acid sequence: CASSRDSLNYEQYF.

The rearrangement links TRBV6-1 to TRBJ2-1; no clear D gene. The V and J ends lost 1 base and 1 base respectively, with 8 bases between them. Germline assignment: CDR1 MNHNS and CDR2 SASEGT. This CDR3 spans 15 amino acids. The CDR3 loop is CASSEVSESYNEQFF. The CDR3 nucleotides are TGTGCCAGCAGTGAAGTGAGCGAGTCCTACAATGAGCAGTTCTTC.

V usage is TRBV5-6 and J usage is TRBJ2-7, with 9 bases fitting TRBD2. Unmatched junction bases numbered 4, after V lost 4 bases and J lost 5 bases. CDR1 is SGHDT and CDR2 is YYEEEE in the germline V gene. This CDR3 has 13 residues. This CDR3 reads CASSPGTSHEQYF. The CDR3 nucleotides read TGTGCCAGCAGCCCTGGGACTAGCCACGAGCAGTACTTC.

This chain joins TRBV9 and TRBJ2-1, with D maybe TRBD1 (6 bases). The V gene's germline CDR1 is SGDLS and CDR2 YYNGEE. The length of the CDR3 is 16 residues. V dropped 4 bases and J dropped 0 bases, with 14 bases sitting between them. CDR3 sequence (DNA): TGTGCCAGCAGCTCTCTAACAGGGTACTCCTACAATGAGCAGTTCTTC. Translated: CASSSLTGYSYNEQFF.

This clone was counted once. The chain has TRBV6-5 and TRBJ2-2; no reliable D call. Germline CDR1 reads MNHEY; CDR2 reads SVGAGI. The germline V and J ends were trimmed by 2 bases and 5 bases, with 6 bases remaining between them. The CDR3 consists of 13 residues. DNA of the CDR3: TGTGCCAGCAGTTACGAGAGAACCGGGGAGCTGTTTTTT. This codes for CASSYERTGELFF.

The CDR3 is CASSDRFDTEAFF. CDR3 in DNA: TGTGCCAGCAGTGACAGGTTCGACACTGAAGCTTTCTTT. The V and J genes are TRBV6-1 and TRBJ1-1; D remains ambiguous. V lost 3 bases and J 3 bases, leaving 8 bases between the germline ends. Looked up from germline, CDR1 is MNHNS and CDR2 is SASEGT. This CDR3 region has 13 residues.

A word on this clone: A read error may account for a junction end that differs from germline. This same CDR3 is encoded by further DNA sequences in the sample. The chain is built from TRBV3-1 (or the pseudogene TRBV3-2) and TRBJ2-2; 8 positions agree with TRBD1. The CDR3 extends over 15 amino acids. CDR1 is LGHDT, CDR2 YNNKEL, per germline (reference sequence). DNA of the CDR3: TGCGCCAGCAGCCTCGGATACAGGGGGGACGGGGAGCTGTTTTTT. Amino acids: CASSLGYRGDGELFF.